A single sample is the source of the 14 T cell receptor beta chains below, sequenced in a study of T cells in Graves' hyperthyroidism and ophthalmopathy. TCR beta CDR3 region amplification was performed from RNA transcripts. When the TCR CDR3 underwent first-round RT-PCR, the HTBI primer set was used. MiXCR was run by TCRdb on the multiplex PCR reads, yielding one entry per CDR3 protein. Found here are roughly 290,000 distinct CDR3 sequences, roughly 14% of them singletons; the top ten hold roughly 7.5%. Sequencing was carried out using blood. Source of these receptors: a young woman with Graves' hyperthyroidism that later progressed to Graves' ophthalmopathy.

Here the CDR3 reads CASGLTGGQETQYF. In nucleotides, the CDR3 is TGTGCTAGTGGTTTGACTGGGGGCCAAGAGACCCAGTACTTC. The V and J genes are TRBV12-5 and TRBJ2-5; D may match TRBD1 or TRBD2 (5 bases each). Germline V gives CDR1 LGHNT, CDR2 FRNRAP. This CDR3 contains 14 residues. V was cut by 2 bases and J by 1 base, with 8 bases left in between.

This clonotype occurred many times. The CDR3 sequence is CASSPGTGDNSPLHF. The CDR3 coding sequence is TGTGCCAGCAGTCCGGGGACAGGGGATAATTCACCCCTCCACTTT. The V and J genes are TRBV6-1 and TRBJ1-6, with TRBD1 matching over 10 bases. The CDR3 is made up of 15 amino acids. CDR1 and CDR2 (germline): MNHNS, SASEGT. Unmatched junction bases numbered 3, after V lost 5 bases and J lost 5 bases.

This clonotype was found a few times. The chain uses TRBV14 and TRBJ2-3; D not resolved. The CDR3 loop spans 16 amino acids. Germline CDR1 and CDR2: SGHDN and FVKESK. V lost 0 bases, J lost 5 bases, and 15 bases lay in between. The CDR3 region is CASSQDQLGWGDTQYF. The CDR3 DNA reads as TGTGCCAGCAGCCAAGACCAACTCGGCTGGGGAGATACGCAGTATTTT.

In this sample, this clonotype turned up a few times. CDR3 sequence (DNA): TGTGCCAGCAGCGTAGGGACGGCTTCCTACGAGCAGTACTTC. As protein: CASSVGTASYEQYF. V is TRBV9 and J is TRBJ2-7, with D unresolved. CDR3 length: 14 residues. Germline CDR1 and CDR2: SGDLS and YYNGEE. The V end lost 0 bases, the J end lost 1 base, and 8 bases lay between the germline ends.

This clonotype has at least ten counts. CDR3: CASGEQGAGTEAFF. The CDR3 nucleotides read TGTGCCAGCGGTGAACAGGGGGCTGGCACTGAAGCTTTCTTT. This chain links TRBV27 with TRBJ1-1; TRBD1 matches 9 bases. Germline CDR1 and CDR2: MNHEY and SMNVEV (reference sequence). V gave up 8 bases and J gave up 4 bases; unmatched junction bases: 8. The CDR3 length is 14 residues.

This clonotype has at least ten counts. The DNA for the CDR3 is TGCAGTGCTAGAGGGGATACTAGTGACTACGAGCAGTACTTC. Its protein product is CSARGDTSDYEQYF. This rearrangement joins TRBV20-1 to TRBJ2-7, with TRBD2 as a possible D gene (5 bases). CDR1 and CDR2 (germline): DFQATT, SNEGSKA (reference sequence). This CDR3 spans 14 amino acids. V shed 1 base and J shed 3 bases, with 13 bases lying between them.

This clonotype was picked up many times. This chain joins TRBV7-3 and TRBJ2-1; D unresolved. CDR1 and CDR2 (germline): SGHTA, FQGTGA. Deletions cut 8 bases from V and 9 bases from J, with 20 bases between. This CDR3 has 14 residues. The CDR3 spells CASSSTPLTFEQFF. In DNA, the CDR3 is TGTGCCAGCTCCTCCACTCCCCTCACGTTTGAGCAGTTCTTC.

In its sample, this clonotype was seen a few times. V is TRBV20-1 and J is TRBJ1-3; D is undetermined. CDR3 length: 15 amino acids. The germline gives CDR1 DFQATT, CDR2 SNEGSKA (reference sequence). V was trimmed by 3 bases and J by 0 bases, leaving 12 bases between them. DNA of the CDR3: TGCAGTGCTAGGGACGGACGACACTCTGGAAACACCATATATTTT. This gives the protein CSARDGRHSGNTIYF.

The V and J genes are TRBV2 and TRBJ1-4; no clear D. The CDR3 is 16 amino acids. Germline lookup yields CDR1 SNHLY and CDR2 FYNNEI. Trimming removed 4 bases from V and 4 bases from J, with 16 bases in between. The CDR3 coding sequence is TGTGCCAGCAGTGCTAGTGAGGGTAGAGGTAATGAAAAACTGTTTTTT. It translates to CASSASEGRGNEKLFF.

The sample holds many counts of this clonotype. J is TRBJ1-3 and V is TRBV12-3 or TRBV12-4; D unresolved. The CDR3 runs to 11 residues. V gave up 3 bases and J gave up 6 bases, with 3 bases separating them. The CDR3 sequence is CASSFVNTIYF. CDR3 coding DNA: TGTGCCAGCAGTTTTGTAAACACCATATATTTT.

This clonotype has at least ten counts. The genes are TRBV7-9 and TRBJ2-7; D not resolved. Trimming left V 1 base short and J 0 bases short, with 7 bases between. The CDR3 is made up of 14 amino acids. Germline V gene sequence: CDR1 SEHNR, CDR2 FQNEAQ (reference sequence). This CDR3 reads CASSLVVDSYEQYF. The CDR3 nucleotides are TGTGCCAGCAGCTTAGTGGTGGACTCCTACGAGCAGTACTTC. The whole variable domain, filled in from reference TRBV7-9 and TRBJ2-7, reads DTGVSQNPRHKITKRGQNVTFRCDPISEHNRLYWYRQTLGQGPEFLTYFQNEAQLEKSRLLSDRFSAERPKGSFSTLEIQRTEQGDSAMYLCASSLVVDSYEQYFGPGTRLTVT.

This clonotype has just a few counts. The V and J genes are TRBV27 and TRBJ2-3; 7 bases map to TRBD2. CDR1 is MNHEY, CDR2 SMNVEV, per germline (reference sequence). The CDR3 spans 15 residues. Unmatched junction bases numbered 12, after V lost 7 bases and J lost 5 bases. The CDR3 loop reads CASNNPGEGQDTQYF. In DNA, the CDR3 is TGTGCCAGCAACAACCCGGGGGAGGGGCAAGATACGCAGTATTTT.

In its sample, this clonotype was seen many times. V is TRBV10-3 and J is TRBJ2-7; D not certain. The CDR3 has 12 residues. V lost 2 bases and J 0 bases, leaving 2 bases between the germline ends. Looked up from germline, CDR1 is ENHRY and CDR2 is SYGVKD. CDR3 sequence reads: CAISEGSYEQYF. CDR3 nucleotide sequence: TGTGCCATCAGTGAGGGCTCCTACGAGCAGTACTTC.

J is TRBJ1-2 and V is TRBV28, with TRBD1 matching 10 bases. The germline V gene has CDR1 MDHEN and CDR2 SYDVKM. Unmatched junction bases numbered 11, after V lost 2 bases and J lost 8 bases. This CDR3 is built from 16 residues. The CDR3 DNA reads as TGTGCCAGCAGTTTAAGGAGGCTGGGGACAGGGGACGGCTACACCTTC. Amino acids: CASSLRRLGTGDGYTF.